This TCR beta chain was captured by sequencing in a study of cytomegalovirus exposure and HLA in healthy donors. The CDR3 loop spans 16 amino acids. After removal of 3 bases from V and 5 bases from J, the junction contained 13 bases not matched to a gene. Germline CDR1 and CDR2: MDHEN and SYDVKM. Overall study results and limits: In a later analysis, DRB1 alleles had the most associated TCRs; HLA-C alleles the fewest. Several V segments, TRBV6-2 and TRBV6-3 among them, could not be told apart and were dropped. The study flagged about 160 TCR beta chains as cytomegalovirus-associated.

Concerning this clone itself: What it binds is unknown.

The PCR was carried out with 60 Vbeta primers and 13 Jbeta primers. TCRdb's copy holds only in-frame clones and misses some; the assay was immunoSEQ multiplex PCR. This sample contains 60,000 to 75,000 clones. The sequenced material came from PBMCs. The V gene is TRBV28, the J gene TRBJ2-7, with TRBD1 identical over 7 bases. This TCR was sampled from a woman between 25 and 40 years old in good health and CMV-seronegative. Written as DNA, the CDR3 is TGTGCCAGCAGTTTTGGGCGGTACAGGGGTATCCACGAGCAGTACTTC. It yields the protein CASSFGRYRGIHEQYF.